The text below deals with one TCR beta chain. The antigen is undetermined. The sample belongs to a study of cytomegalovirus exposure and HLA in healthy donors. Overall study results and limits: Later on, a genetic analysis was performed. It linked a missense variant in DCLRE1C with V- and J-gene trimming of TCR beta. Fewer than 20,000 TCR beta sequences were associated with HLA alleles at 0.05 false discovery rate in a later analysis.

This PCR relied on a set of 60 Vbeta primers and 13 Jbeta primers. Clones were read by immunoSEQ multiplex PCR, and TCRdb kept only the in-frame ones, dropping some. This sample carries over 200,000 clones, with more than 0.75% going to the ten biggest clones. This CDR3 has 13 residues. Germline loops: CDR1 SGHDN, CDR2 FVKESK. Trimming left V 4 bases short and J 8 bases short, with 12 bases between. This TCR was recovered from a young woman in good health and CMV-seropositive. The chain uses TRBV14 and TRBJ2-1; maybe TRBD2 (5 bases). The source material was PBMCs. The CDR3 spells CASSLLTTYEQFF. CDR3 nucleotides: TGTGCCAGCAGCCTCCTGACTACTTATGAGCAGTTCTTC.